This T cell receptor (beta chain) was profiled in a study of cytomegalovirus exposure and HLA in healthy donors. V was clipped by 0 bases and J by 2 bases, with 10 bases between them. The CDR3 is 15 residues long. Germline V CDR1 and CDR2: MGHRA, YSYEKL. Study conclusions and caveats: Within the 100 to 150 validation repertoires, first-cohort TCR clusters tended to co-occur, according to a later analysis. Rarity marked most TCR sequences, yet some public TCRs occurred in many donors.

Sequencing used immunoSEQ multiplex PCR; TCRdb keeps in-frame clones, though not all of them. The sample shows some 270,000 clones, roughly 85% of them seen only once. For this clone: Antigen unknown.

Among the 120 or so subjects of the validation cohort, separate from the 666-subject first cohort, were the donors. The sequence came from a woman aged 18-29 years in good health and CMV-seronegative. The rearrangement uses TRBV4-1 and TRBJ1-1; D is undetermined. The material sequenced was PBMCs. The CDR3 DNA is TGCGCCAGCAGCCAAGATCGAACGGGAAACACTGAAGCTTTCTTT. Encoded protein: CASSQDRTGNTEAFF.